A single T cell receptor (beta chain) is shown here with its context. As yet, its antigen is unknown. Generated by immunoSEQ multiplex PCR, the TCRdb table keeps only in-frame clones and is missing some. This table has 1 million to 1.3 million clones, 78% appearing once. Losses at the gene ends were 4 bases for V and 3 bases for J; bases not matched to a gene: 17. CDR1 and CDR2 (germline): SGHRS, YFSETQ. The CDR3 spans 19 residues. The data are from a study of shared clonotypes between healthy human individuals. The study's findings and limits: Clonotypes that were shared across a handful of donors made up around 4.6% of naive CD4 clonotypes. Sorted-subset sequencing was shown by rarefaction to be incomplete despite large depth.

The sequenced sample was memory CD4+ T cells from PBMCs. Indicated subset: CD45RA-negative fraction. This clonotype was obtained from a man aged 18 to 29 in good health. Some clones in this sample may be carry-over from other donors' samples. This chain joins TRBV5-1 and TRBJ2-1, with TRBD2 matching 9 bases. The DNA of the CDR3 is TGCGCCAGCAGCCTCTTCGTGCTGTCGACTAGCGGAAACTACAATGAGCAGTTCTTC. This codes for CASSLFVLSTSGNYNEQFF.